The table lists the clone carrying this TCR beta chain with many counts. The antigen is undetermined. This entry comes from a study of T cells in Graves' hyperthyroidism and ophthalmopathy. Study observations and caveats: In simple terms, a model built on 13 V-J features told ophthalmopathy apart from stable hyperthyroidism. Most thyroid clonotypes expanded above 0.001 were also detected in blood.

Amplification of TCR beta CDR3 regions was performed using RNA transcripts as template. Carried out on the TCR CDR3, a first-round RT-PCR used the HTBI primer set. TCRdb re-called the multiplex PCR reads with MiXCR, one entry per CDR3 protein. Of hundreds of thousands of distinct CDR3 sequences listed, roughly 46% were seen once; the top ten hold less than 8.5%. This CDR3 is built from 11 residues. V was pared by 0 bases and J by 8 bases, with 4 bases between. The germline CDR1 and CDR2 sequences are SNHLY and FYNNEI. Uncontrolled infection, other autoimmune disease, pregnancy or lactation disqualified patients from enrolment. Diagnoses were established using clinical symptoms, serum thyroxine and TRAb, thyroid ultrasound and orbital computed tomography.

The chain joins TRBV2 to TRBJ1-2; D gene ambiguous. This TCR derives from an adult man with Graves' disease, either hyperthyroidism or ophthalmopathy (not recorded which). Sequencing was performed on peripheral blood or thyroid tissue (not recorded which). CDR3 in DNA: TGTGCCAGCAGTGAAGCGGTAGGCTACACCTTC. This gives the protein CASSEAVGYTF.